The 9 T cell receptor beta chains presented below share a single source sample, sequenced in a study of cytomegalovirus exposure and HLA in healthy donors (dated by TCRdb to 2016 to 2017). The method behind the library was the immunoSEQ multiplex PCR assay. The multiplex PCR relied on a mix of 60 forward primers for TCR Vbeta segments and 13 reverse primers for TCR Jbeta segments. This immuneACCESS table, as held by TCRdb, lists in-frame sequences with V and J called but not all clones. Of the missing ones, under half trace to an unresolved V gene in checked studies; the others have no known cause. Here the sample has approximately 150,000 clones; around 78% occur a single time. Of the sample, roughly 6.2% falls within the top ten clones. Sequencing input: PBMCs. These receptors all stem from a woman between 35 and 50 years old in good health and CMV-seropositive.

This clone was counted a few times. CDR3 in DNA: TGTGCCAGCAGCCCGGCCAGGTCCTATGGCTACACCTTC. Protein sequence: CASSPARSYGYTF. The chain couples TRBV28 to TRBJ1-2; no reliable D call. The CDR3 extends over 13 amino acids. V shed 6 bases and J shed 4 bases, with 12 bases lying between them. Germline V lookup: CDR1 MDHEN, CDR2 SYDVKM.

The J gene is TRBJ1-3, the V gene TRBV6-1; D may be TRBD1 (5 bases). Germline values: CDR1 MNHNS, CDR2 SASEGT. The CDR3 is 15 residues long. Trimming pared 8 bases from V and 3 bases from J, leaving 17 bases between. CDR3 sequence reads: CASGLGRRGGNTIYF. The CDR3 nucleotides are TGTGCCAGCGGCCTTGGAAGGAGGGGTGGAAACACCATATATTTT.

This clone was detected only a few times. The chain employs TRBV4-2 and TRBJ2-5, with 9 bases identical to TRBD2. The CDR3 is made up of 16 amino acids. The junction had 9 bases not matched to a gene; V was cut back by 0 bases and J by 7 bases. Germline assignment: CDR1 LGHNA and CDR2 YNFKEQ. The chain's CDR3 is CASSQDVIAGGGTQYF. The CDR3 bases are TGTGCCAGCAGCCAAGATGTGATCGCGGGAGGGGGGACCCAGTACTTC.

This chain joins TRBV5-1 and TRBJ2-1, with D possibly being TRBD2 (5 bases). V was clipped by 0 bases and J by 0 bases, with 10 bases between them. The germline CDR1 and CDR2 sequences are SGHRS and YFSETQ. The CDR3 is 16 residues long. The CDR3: CASSLVGTSSYNEQFF. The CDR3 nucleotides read TGCGCCAGCAGCTTGGTCGGAACTAGCTCCTACAATGAGCAGTTCTTC.

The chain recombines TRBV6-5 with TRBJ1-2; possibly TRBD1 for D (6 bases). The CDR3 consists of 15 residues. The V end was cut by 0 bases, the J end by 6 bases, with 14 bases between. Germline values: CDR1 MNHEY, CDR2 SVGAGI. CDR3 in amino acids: CASSYSTGAGNGYTF. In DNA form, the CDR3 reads TGTGCCAGCAGTTACTCGACAGGAGCCGGGAATGGCTACACCTTC.

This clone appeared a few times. This CDR3 is CASSWTVYEQYF. The CDR3 DNA reads TGTGCCAGCAGTTGGACAGTGTACGAGCAGTACTTC. The chain joins TRBV2 to TRBJ2-7; possible D gene TRBD1, 6 bases. Germline values: CDR1 SNHLY, CDR2 FYNNEI. V lost 5 bases to trimming and J lost 4 bases, with 9 bases between them. The CDR3 covers 12 residues.

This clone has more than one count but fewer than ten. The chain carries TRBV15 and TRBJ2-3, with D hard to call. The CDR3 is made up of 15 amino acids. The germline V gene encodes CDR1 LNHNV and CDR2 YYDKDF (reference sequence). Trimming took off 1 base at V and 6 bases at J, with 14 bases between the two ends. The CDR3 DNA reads TGTGCCACCAGCAGAGGCAGGCCCACGACCGATACGCAGTATTTT. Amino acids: CATSRGRPTTDTQYF. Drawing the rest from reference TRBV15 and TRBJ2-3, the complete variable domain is DAMVIQNPRYQVTQFGKPVTLSCSQTLNHNVMYWYQQKSSQAPKLLFHYYDKDFNNEADTPDNFQSRRPNTSFCFLDIRSPGLGDTAMYLCATSRGRPTTDTQYFGPGTRLTVL.

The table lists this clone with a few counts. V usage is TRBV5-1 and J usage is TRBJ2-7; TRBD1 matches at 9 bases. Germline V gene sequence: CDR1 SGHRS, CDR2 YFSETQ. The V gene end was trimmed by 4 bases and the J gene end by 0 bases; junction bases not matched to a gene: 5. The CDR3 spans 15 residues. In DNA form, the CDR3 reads TGCGCCAGCAGCGCGACAGGGGGGAGCTCCTACGAGCAGTACTTC. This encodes CASSATGGSSYEQYF.

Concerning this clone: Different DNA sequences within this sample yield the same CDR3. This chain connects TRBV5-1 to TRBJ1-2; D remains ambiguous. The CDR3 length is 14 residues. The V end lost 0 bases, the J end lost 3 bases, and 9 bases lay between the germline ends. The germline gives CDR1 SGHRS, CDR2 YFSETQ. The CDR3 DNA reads TGCGCCAGCAGCTTGGAGGGAGGCGACTATGGCTACACCTTC. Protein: CASSLEGGDYGYTF.